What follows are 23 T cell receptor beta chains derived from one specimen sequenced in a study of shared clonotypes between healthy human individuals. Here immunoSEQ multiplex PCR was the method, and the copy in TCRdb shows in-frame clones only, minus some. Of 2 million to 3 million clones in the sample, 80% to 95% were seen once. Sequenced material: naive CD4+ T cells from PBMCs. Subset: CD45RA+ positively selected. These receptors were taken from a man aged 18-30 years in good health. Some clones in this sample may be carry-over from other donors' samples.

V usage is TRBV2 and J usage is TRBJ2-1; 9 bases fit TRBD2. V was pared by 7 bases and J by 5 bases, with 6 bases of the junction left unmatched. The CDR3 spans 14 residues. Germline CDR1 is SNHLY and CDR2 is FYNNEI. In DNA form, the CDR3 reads TGTGCCAGCATCGAGCGGGAGGCCAACAATGAGCAGTTCTTC. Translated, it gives CASIEREANNEQFF.

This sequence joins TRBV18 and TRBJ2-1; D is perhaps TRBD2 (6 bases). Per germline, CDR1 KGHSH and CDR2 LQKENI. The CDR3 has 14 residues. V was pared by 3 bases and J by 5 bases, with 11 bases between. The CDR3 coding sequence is TGTGCCAGCTCACCTCGGGGGATAAACAATGAGCAGTTCTTC. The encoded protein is CASSPRGINNEQFF. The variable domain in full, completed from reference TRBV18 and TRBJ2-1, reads NAGVMQNPRHLVRRRGQEARLRCSPMKGHSHVYWYRQLPEEGLKFMVYLQKENIIDESGMPKERFSAEFPKEGPSILRIQQVVRGDSAAYFCASSPRGINNEQFFGPGTRLTVL.

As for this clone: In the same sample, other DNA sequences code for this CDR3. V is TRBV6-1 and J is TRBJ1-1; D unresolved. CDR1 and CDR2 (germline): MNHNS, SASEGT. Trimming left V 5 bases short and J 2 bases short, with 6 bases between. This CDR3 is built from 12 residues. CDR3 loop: CASSYRNTEAFF. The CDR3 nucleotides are TGTGCCAGCAGTTATCGCAACACTGAAGCTTTCTTT.

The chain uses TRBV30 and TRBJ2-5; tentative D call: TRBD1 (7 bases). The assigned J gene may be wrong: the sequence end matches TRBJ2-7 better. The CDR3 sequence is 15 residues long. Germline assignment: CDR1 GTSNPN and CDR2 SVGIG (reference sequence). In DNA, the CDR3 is TGTGCCACAGGCGAGGTGCGCAGGGGGGTCTACGAGCAGTACTTC. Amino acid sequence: CATGEVRRGVYEQYF.

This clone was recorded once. CDR3 sequence (DNA): TGCGCCAGCAGCCAGGAAGAAGGCTCCTACGAGCAGTACTTC. Protein sequence: CASSQEEGSYEQYF. The chain joins TRBV4-1 to TRBJ2-7; D remains ambiguous. Germline V gene data show CDR1 as MGHRA and CDR2 as YSYEKL. CDR3 length equals 14 residues. Between the trimmed V and J ends, which lost 3 bases and 0 bases, there was a span of 9 bases.

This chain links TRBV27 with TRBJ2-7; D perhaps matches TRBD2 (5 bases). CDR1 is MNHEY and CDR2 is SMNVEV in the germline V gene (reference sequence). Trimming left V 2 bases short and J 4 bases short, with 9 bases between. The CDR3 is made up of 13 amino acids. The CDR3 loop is CASSLEAEYEQYF. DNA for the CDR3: TGTGCCAGCAGTTTAGAAGCGGAGTACGAGCAGTACTTC.

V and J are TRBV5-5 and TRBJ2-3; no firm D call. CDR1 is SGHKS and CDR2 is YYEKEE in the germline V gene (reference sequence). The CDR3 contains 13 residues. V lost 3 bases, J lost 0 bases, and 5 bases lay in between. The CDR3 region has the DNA TGTGCCAGCAGCTCACAGAGCACAGATACGCAGTATTTT. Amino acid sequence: CASSSQSTDTQYF.

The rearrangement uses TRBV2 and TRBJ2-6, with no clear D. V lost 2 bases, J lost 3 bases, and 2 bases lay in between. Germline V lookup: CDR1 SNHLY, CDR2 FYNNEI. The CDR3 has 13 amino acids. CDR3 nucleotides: TGTGCCAGCAGTGAATATGGGGCCAACGTCCTGACTTTC. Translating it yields CASSEYGANVLTF.

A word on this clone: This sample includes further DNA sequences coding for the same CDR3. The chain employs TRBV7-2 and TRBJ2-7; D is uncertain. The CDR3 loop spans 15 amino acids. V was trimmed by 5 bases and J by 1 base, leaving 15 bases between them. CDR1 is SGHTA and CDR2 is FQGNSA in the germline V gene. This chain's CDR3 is CASSLGRGVSYEQYF. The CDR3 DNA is TGTGCCAGCAGCCTCGGCCGCGGTGTATCCTACGAGCAGTACTTC.

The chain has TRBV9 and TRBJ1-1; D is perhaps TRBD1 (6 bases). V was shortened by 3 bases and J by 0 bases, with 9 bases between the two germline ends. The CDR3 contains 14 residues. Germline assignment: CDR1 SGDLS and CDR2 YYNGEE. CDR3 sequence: CASSARTVNTEAFF. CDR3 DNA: TGTGCCAGCAGCGCCCGGACAGTGAACACTGAAGCTTTCTTT.

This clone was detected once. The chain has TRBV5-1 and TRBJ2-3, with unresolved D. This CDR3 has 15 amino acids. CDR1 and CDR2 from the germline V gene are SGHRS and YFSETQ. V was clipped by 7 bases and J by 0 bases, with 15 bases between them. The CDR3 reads CASLRTSPSTDTQYF. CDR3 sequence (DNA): TGCGCCAGCCTTCGGACGTCCCCTAGCACAGATACGCAGTATTTT. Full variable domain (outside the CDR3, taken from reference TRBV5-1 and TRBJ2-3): KAGVTQTPRYLIKTRGQQVTLSCSPISGHRSVSWYQQTPGQGLQFLFEYFSETQRNKGNFPGRFSGRQFSNSRSEMNVSTLELGDSALYLCASLRTSPSTDTQYFGPGTRLTVL.

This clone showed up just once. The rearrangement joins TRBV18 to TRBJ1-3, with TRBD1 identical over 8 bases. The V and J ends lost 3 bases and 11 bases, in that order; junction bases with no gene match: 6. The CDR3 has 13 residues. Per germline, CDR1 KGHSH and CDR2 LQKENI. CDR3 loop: CASSPGQDPAIYF. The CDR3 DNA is TGTGCCAGCTCACCGGGACAGGATCCCGCCATATATTTT.

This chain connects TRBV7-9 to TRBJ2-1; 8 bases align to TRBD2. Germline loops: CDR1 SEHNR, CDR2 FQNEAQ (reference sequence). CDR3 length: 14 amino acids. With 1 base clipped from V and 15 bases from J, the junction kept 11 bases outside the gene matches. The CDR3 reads CASSLGREGELVFF. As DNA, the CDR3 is TGTGCCAGCAGCTTAGGACGGGAGGGGGAGCTGGTGTTCTTC.

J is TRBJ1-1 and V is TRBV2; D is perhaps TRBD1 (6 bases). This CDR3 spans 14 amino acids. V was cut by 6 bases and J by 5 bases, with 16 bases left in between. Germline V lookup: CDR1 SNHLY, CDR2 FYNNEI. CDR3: CASRPRGMSTEAFF. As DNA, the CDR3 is TGTGCCAGCAGGCCCAGGGGTATGAGTACTGAAGCTTTCTTT.

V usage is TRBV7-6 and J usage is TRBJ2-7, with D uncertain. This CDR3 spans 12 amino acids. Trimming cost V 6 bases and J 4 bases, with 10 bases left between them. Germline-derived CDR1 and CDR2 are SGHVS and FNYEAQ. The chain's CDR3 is CASSLTGYEQYF. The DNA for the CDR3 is TGTGCCAGCAGTTTGACGGGTTACGAGCAGTACTTC.

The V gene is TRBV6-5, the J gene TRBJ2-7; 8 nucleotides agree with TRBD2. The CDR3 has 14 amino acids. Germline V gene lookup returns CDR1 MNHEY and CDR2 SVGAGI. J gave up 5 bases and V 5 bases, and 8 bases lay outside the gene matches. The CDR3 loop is CASSGLAKPNEQYF. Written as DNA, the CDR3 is TGTGCCAGCAGTGGACTAGCTAAGCCCAACGAGCAGTACTTC.

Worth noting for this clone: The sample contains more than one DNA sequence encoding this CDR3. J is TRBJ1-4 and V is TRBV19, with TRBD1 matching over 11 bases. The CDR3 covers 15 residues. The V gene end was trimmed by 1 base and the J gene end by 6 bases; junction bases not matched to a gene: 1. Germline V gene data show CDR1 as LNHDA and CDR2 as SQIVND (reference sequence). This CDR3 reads CASSIVGQGDEKLFF. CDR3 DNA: TGTGCCAGTAGTATAGTGGGACAGGGGGATGAAAAACTGTTTTTT.

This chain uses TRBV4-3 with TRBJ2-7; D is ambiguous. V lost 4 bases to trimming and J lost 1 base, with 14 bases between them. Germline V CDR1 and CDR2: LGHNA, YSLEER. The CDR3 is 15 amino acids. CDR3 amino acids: CASSRSQATSYEQYF. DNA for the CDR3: TGCGCCAGCAGCCGGAGCCAGGCTACATCCTACGAGCAGTACTTC.

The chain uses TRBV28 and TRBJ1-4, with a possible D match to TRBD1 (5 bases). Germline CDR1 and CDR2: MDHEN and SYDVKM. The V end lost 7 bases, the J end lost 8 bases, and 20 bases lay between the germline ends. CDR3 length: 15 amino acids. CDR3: CASTPRGGNREKLFF. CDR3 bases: TGTGCCAGCACCCCGAGGGGAGGGAATAGAGAAAAACTGTTTTTT.

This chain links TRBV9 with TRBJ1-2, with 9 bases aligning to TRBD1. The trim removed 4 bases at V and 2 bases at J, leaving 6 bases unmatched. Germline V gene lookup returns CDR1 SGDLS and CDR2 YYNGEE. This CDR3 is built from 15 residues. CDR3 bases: TGTGCCAGCAGCACCCGACAGGGGGGGAACTATGGCTACACCTTC. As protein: CASSTRQGGNYGYTF.

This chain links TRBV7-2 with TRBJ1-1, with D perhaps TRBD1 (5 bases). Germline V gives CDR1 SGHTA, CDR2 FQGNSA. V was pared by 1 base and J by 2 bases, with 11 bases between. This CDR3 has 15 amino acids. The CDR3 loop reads CASSLGPTGNTEAFF. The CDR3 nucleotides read TGTGCCAGCAGCTTAGGCCCTACAGGCAACACTGAAGCTTTCTTT.

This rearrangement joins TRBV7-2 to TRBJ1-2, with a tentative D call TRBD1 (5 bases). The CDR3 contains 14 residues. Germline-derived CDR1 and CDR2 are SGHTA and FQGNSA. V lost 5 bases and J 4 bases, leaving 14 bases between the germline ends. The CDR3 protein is CASSPKTALYGYTF. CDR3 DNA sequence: TGTGCCAGCAGCCCGAAGACAGCTCTCTATGGCTACACCTTC.

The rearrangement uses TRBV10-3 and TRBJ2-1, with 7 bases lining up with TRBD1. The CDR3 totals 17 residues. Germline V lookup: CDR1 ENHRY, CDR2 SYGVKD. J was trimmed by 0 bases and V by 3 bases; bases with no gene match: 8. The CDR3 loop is CAISDFSRDSSYNEQFF. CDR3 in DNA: TGTGCCATCAGTGATTTTTCCCGGGACAGCTCCTACAATGAGCAGTTCTTC.